The 20 T cell receptor beta chains reported below all come from one sample, sequenced in a study of T cells in Graves' hyperthyroidism and ophthalmopathy. There were TCR beta CDR3 regions amplified from RNA transcripts. Researchers ran a first-round RT-PCR on the TCR CDR3 using the HTBI primer set. Using its own MiXCR run on the multiplex PCR reads, TCRdb lists one record per CDR3 protein. The sample contains about 570,000 distinct CDR3 sequences, approximately 44% of which appear only once. What was sequenced was peripheral blood or thyroid tissue (not recorded which). The receptors here all came from an adult woman with Graves' disease, either hyperthyroidism or ophthalmopathy (not recorded which).

Details on this clonotype: The CDR3 ends on some other residue instead of the conserved phenylalanine or tryptophan, so this is likely a read error. The DNA is omitted, as the CDR3 cannot be located on it reliably, and the CDR3 follows TCRdb's listing. The gene calls are TRBV10-3 and TRBJ2-5; the listed D gene, TRBD1, was not tested against the DNA. Germline V gene lookup returns CDR1 ENHRY and CDR2 SYGVKD. Both ends counted, the CDR3 spans 14 residues. The chain's CDR3 is CATLDRGDGYTFGS.

CDR3 DNA: TGTGCCAGCAGCCCTGGAGTGCAGGGTGGAGGCTACACCTTC. This encodes CASSPGVQGGGYTF. The chain joins TRBV7-3 to TRBJ1-2; D is perhaps TRBD1 (5 bases). This CDR3 has 14 amino acids. The V gene's germline CDR1 is SGHTA and CDR2 FQGTGA. V was pared by 5 bases and J by 8 bases, with 18 bases between.

The chain links TRBV9 to TRBJ1-2; the match to TRBD1 covers 7 bases. CDR1 and CDR2 (germline): SGDLS, YYNGEE. The CDR3 runs 13 residues. V shed 4 bases and J 8 bases; nucleotides not matched to a gene: 8. CDR3 bases: TGTGCCAGCAGCACTACAGGGGAGGGGGGCTACACCTTC. Residues: CASSTTGEGGYTF.

J is TRBJ1-1 and V is TRBV20-1; D gene uncertain. The ends were cut back, 6 bases at V and 3 bases at J, with 14 bases in the middle. The germline gives CDR1 DFQATT, CDR2 SNEGSKA (reference sequence). This CDR3 has 13 amino acids. CDR3 region: CSAPGPGYTEAFF. DNA of the CDR3: TGCAGTGCGCCCGGACCGGGGTACACTGAAGCTTTCTTT.

This clonotype has a handful of counts. Given a much more abundant clone one base away, this may be a read error. The chain employs TRBV12-3 or TRBV12-4 and TRBJ1-6; D gene ambiguous. CDR3 size: 13 residues. V lost 5 bases and J lost 7, with 9 bases in between. Written as DNA, the CDR3 is TGTGCCAGCAGTGCGCGCGAAAATTCACCCCTCCACTTT. Translating gives CASSARENSPLHF.

The J gene is TRBJ2-7, the V gene TRBV7-6; D is unresolved. The CDR3 consists of 14 residues. Germline values: CDR1 SGHVS, CDR2 FNYEAQ. With 6 bases removed from V and 1 base from J, the gap between germline ends came to 13 bases. As DNA, the CDR3 is TGTGCCAGCAGTTCCCCGGTACTATCCTACGAGCAGTACTTC. Its protein is CASSSPVLSYEQYF.

The chain joins TRBV2 to TRBJ1-1; D is perhaps TRBD1 (6 bases). The CDR3 extends over 13 amino acids. V shed 7 bases and J shed 4 bases, with 13 bases lying between them. Looked up from germline, CDR1 is SNHLY and CDR2 is FYNNEI. This CDR3 reads CASTRGDSTEAFF. The CDR3 DNA sequence: TGTGCCAGCACGAGGGGGGATAGCACTGAAGCTTTCTTT.

This clonotype was found many times. The J gene is TRBJ1-2, the V gene TRBV5-1; TRBD1 might be the D (5 bases). The CDR3 sequence is 12 residues long. The V end lost 4 bases, the J end lost 7 bases, and 11 bases lay between the germline ends. The germline CDR1 and CDR2 sequences are SGHRS and YFSETQ. CDR3 sequence reads: CASSRDRAGYTF. The CDR3 DNA follows: TGCGCCAGCAGCCGCGACAGAGCTGGCTACACCTTC.

At least ten counts were recorded for this clonotype. This rearrangement joins TRBV20-1 to TRBJ1-2; perhaps TRBD1 as D (5 bases). V lost 6 bases to trimming and J lost 8 bases, with 16 bases between them. The V gene's germline CDR1 is DFQATT and CDR2 SNEGSKA (reference sequence). This CDR3 contains 12 residues. CDR3 region: CSAQPEQGGYTF. Here the CDR3 DNA reads TGCAGTGCCCAGCCTGAGCAGGGAGGCTACACCTTC.

To note about this clonotype: This sequence may be a read error, since a much larger clone differs from it by one base. The V call is TRBV24-1, the J call TRBJ2-1; 8 positions agree with TRBD1. The CDR3 has 16 residues. From germline, CDR1 is KGHDR and CDR2 SFDVKD. CDR3 sequence (DNA): TGTGCCACCGGTGATCATAGGACAGGGAAGGACAATGAGCAGTTCTTC. Its protein is CATGDHRTGKDNEQFF.

The genes are TRBV10-3 and TRBJ2-5, with D tentatively TRBD1 or TRBD2 (5 bases each). The germline V and J ends were trimmed by 5 bases and 9 bases, with 19 bases remaining between them. This CDR3 region has 14 residues. CDR1 ENHRY and CDR2 SYGVKD come from the germline V gene. Written as DNA, the CDR3 is TGTGCCATCAGTCCAGGGACCGAGGGTCAGCCCCAGTACTTC. Protein sequence: CAISPGTEGQPQYF.

This chain links TRBV7-8 with TRBJ2-2; 7 bases agree with TRBD2. Germline values: CDR1 SGHVS, CDR2 FQNEAQ. The CDR3 spans 15 residues. The trim removed 4 bases at V and 4 bases at J, leaving 6 bases unmatched. The chain's CDR3 is CASSSQGGRTGELFF. The DNA for the CDR3 is TGTGCCAGCAGCTCGCAGGGAGGGCGCACCGGGGAGCTGTTTTTT.

The rearrangement joins TRBV29-1 to TRBJ1-2; D perhaps matches TRBD1 (5 bases). Trimming took off 1 base at V and 5 bases at J, with 11 bases between the two ends. Germline-derived CDR1 and CDR2 are SQVTM and ANQGSEA. This CDR3 region has 13 residues. For the CDR3, the DNA is TGCAGCGTTGAAGCAACAGGAACTTATGGCTACACCTTC. The encoded protein is CSVEATGTYGYTF. The entire variable domain, with the rest obtained from reference TRBV29-1 and TRBJ1-2, is as follows: SAVISQKPSRDICQRGTSLTIQCQVDSQVTMMFWYRQQPGQSLTLIATANQGSEATYESGFVIDKFPISRPNLTFSTLTVSNMSPEDSSIYLCSVEATGTYGYTFGSGTRLTVV.

This clonotype was recorded at least ten times. The CDR3 DNA sequence: TGCGCCAGCAGTCCGGAGGGGATGAGCTCCTATAATTCACCCCTCCACTTT. This sequence encodes CASSPEGMSSYNSPLHF. The genes are TRBV5-1 and TRBJ1-6; the D gene is possibly TRBD1 (5 bases). This CDR3 spans 17 amino acids. Trimming removed 5 bases at V and 0 bases at J, with 15 bases between. From germline, CDR1 is SGHRS and CDR2 YFSETQ. Looking up the rest from reference TRBV5-1 and TRBJ1-6 gives the full variable domain: KAGVTQTPRYLIKTRGQQVTLSCSPISGHRSVSWYQQTPGQGLQFLFEYFSETQRNKGNFPGRFSGRQFSNSRSEMNVSTLELGDSALYLCASSPEGMSSYNSPLHFGNGTRLTVT.

This clonotype was found many times. V usage is TRBV7-8 and J usage is TRBJ2-5; D is possibly TRBD1 (5 bases). The germline V and J ends were trimmed by 6 bases and 1 base, with 18 bases remaining between them. The length of the CDR3 is 16 residues. Per germline, CDR1 SGHVS and CDR2 FQNEAQ. CDR3: CASRRNSHRIQETQYF. CDR3 DNA sequence: TGTGCCAGCAGACGAAACAGCCACAGGATCCAAGAGACCCAGTACTTC.

This clonotype was counted ten times or more. V usage is TRBV20-1 and J usage is TRBJ2-7, with D possibly being TRBD1 (5 bases). Germline loops: CDR1 DFQATT, CDR2 SNEGSKA (reference sequence). Trimming left V 6 bases short and J 0 bases short, with 18 bases between. The CDR3 covers 15 residues. The CDR3 nucleotides are TGCAGTGCCCAGGGCAGTACCTCAAGCTCCTACGAGCAGTACTTC. As protein: CSAQGSTSSSYEQYF.

At least ten counts were recorded for this clonotype. The V call is TRBV12-3 or TRBV12-4, the J call TRBJ1-5, with 7 bases aligning to TRBD1. This CDR3 has 14 residues. Losses at the gene ends were 5 bases for V and 6 bases for J; bases not matched to a gene: 7. The CDR3 DNA reads TGTGCCAGCAGTCATGACAGGGTAGGTCAGCCCCAGCATTTT. This encodes CASSHDRVGQPQHF.

The V gene is TRBV20-1, the J gene TRBJ2-2; unclear D gene. This CDR3 is built from 10 residues. CDR1 is DFQATT and CDR2 is SNEGSKA in the germline V gene (reference sequence). Trimming left V 6 bases short and J 8 bases short, with 7 bases between. The CDR3 nucleotides read TGCAGTGCCCTTGAGGGGGAGCTGTTTTTT. Its translation: CSALEGELFF.

The J gene is TRBJ1-5, the V gene TRBV12-3 or TRBV12-4, with 11 bases identical to TRBD1. The junction had 3 bases not matched to a gene; V was cut back by 8 bases and J by 6 bases. The CDR3 sequence is 13 residues long. The CDR3 loop is CASRGTGGQPQHF. As DNA, the CDR3 is TGTGCCAGCCGGGGGACAGGGGGTCAGCCCCAGCATTTT.

This clonotype was counted at least ten times. V gene TRBV6-6 combines with J gene TRBJ2-7, with 10 bases that match TRBD2. The CDR3 is 15 amino acids. CDR1 is MNHNY and CDR2 is SVGAGI in the germline V gene (reference sequence). V lost 10 bases and J lost 4; bases outside the gene matches: 13. For the CDR3, the DNA is TGTGCCACCGCCGGGGCTAGCGGGAGCGTTTACGAGCAGTACTTC. As protein: CATAGASGSVYEQYF.